These 27 T cell receptor beta chains were sequenced from one sample in a study of T cells in Graves' hyperthyroidism and ophthalmopathy. From RNA transcripts, TCR beta CDR3 regions were amplified. The primer set for the first-round RT-PCR of the TCR CDR3 was HTBI. TCRdb re-analysed the multiplex PCR reads in MiXCR, keeping a single row per CDR3 protein. The sample has some 550,000 distinct CDR3 sequences; more than 20% are singletons. The source material was blood. The receptors here all came from a man aged 18 to 35 with Graves' hyperthyroidism.

The chain has TRBV20-1 and TRBJ2-7; TRBD2 is a possible D gene (5 bases). The CDR3 extends over 12 amino acids. Looked up from germline, CDR1 is DFQATT and CDR2 is SNEGSKA (reference sequence). The V gene lost 4 bases and the J gene lost 2 bases, with 9 bases spanning the gap. The CDR3 sequence is CSATMEAYEQYF. The CDR3 nucleotides read TGCAGTGCTACGATGGAGGCCTACGAGCAGTACTTC.

The V gene is TRBV30, the J gene TRBJ1-3; D call uncertain. CDR3 length equals 15 residues. Germline CDR1 reads GTSNPN; CDR2 reads SVGIG (reference sequence). Between the trimmed V and J ends, which lost 3 bases and 2 bases, there was a span of 14 bases. The chain's CDR3 is CAWSPHGNAGNTIYF. CDR3 DNA sequence: TGTGCCTGGAGCCCCCACGGAAACGCTGGAAACACCATATATTTT.

The chain has TRBV10-3 and TRBJ2-7; 8 bases line up with TRBD2. Per the germline V gene, CDR1 is ENHRY and CDR2 is SYGVKD. The ends lost 2 bases at V and 4 bases at J; junction bases unmatched: 13. The CDR3 covers 17 residues. The CDR3 spells CAISEETGKREWYEQYF. The CDR3, as DNA: TGTGCCATCAGTGAGGAAACAGGGAAGCGGGAGTGGTACGAGCAGTACTTC.

Many counts were recorded for this clonotype. The chain employs TRBV30 and TRBJ1-1; D not certain. The germline V gene has CDR1 GTSNPN and CDR2 SVGIG (reference sequence). Trimming cost V 0 bases and J 0 bases, with 5 bases left between them. This CDR3 is built from 13 residues. CDR3 amino acids: CAWSVGMNTEAFF. The CDR3 nucleotides read TGTGCCTGGAGTGTAGGAATGAACACTGAAGCTTTCTTT.

The rearrangement uses TRBV11-2 and TRBJ2-2; 12 bases map to TRBD2. Germline V lookup: CDR1 SGHAT, CDR2 FQNNGV. The CDR3 runs 17 residues. J lost 6 bases, V lost 6 bases, and 11 bases had no gene match. CDR3 region: CASRNLAGGNRAGELFF. The CDR3 DNA reads TGTGCCAGCAGGAATCTAGCGGGGGGGAATCGGGCCGGGGAGCTGTTTTTT.

J is TRBJ2-7 and V is TRBV11-1, with D possibly being TRBD1 or TRBD2 (5 bases each). The CDR3 contains 16 residues. Germline V gene sequence: CDR1 SGHAT, CDR2 FQDESV (reference sequence). Trimming took off 4 bases at V and 5 bases at J, with 21 bases between the two ends. The CDR3 DNA reads as TGTGCCAGCAGCTATAAAGGCCCGGACACGGGGCACGAGCAGTACTTC. Protein product: CASSYKGPDTGHEQYF.

The chain uses TRBV28 and TRBJ2-2, with 9 bases that match TRBD2. The CDR3 extends over 16 amino acids. Looked up from germline, CDR1 is MDHEN and CDR2 is SYDVKM. Trimming at V came to 3 bases and at J to 4 bases, leaving 6 bases not matched to a gene. The CDR3 DNA is TGTGCCAGCAGTTTTTACAGGCGGGAGGGCACCGGGGAGCTGTTTTTT. It codes for CASSFYRREGTGELFF.

This clonotype was seen many times. The chain carries TRBV2 and TRBJ1-1; TRBD1 agrees at 7 bases. Germline V gene data show CDR1 as SNHLY and CDR2 as FYNNEI. V dropped 6 bases and J dropped 1; count of bases not matched to a gene: 5. The CDR3 spans 14 residues. CDR3 coding DNA: TGTGCCAGCAGGGCAGGGGGAGGGAACACTGAAGCTTTCTTT. It specifies CASRAGGGNTEAFF.

This clonotype was counted ten times or more. The chain is built from TRBV5-1 and TRBJ1-1; no clear D gene. Trimming removed 1 base from V and 1 base from J, with 11 bases in between. The CDR3 length is 15 residues. Germline-derived CDR1 and CDR2 are SGHRS and YFSETQ. This CDR3 is CASSLWAGENTEAFF. DNA of the CDR3: TGCGCCAGCAGCTTGTGGGCCGGTGAGAACACTGAAGCTTTCTTT.

Ten or more counts support this clonotype. V and J are TRBV27 and TRBJ2-7, with TRBD1 as a possible D gene (6 bases). The V and J ends lost 7 bases and 6 bases respectively, with 22 bases between them. CDR1 and CDR2 from the germline V gene are MNHEY and SMNVEV (reference sequence). The CDR3 is 15 residues long. The CDR3 nucleotides are TGTGCCAGCACAACCGGGGCAGGGGCACTAGGCGAGCAGTACTTC. Translated: CASTTGAGALGEQYF.

In this sample, this clonotype turned up many times. The chain links TRBV6-2 or TRBV6-3 to TRBJ1-1, with 7 bases that match TRBD1. This CDR3 contains 13 residues. V shed 7 bases, J shed 5 bases, and the junction held 7 bases outside the gene matches. CDR1 MNHEY and CDR2 SVGEGT come from the germline V gene. CDR3 bases: TGTGCCAGCAACAACAGGGGACGGACTGAAGCTTTCTTT. Translation: CASNNRGRTEAFF.

Ten or more counts support this clonotype. J is TRBJ1-1 and V is TRBV12-3 or TRBV12-4, with D tentatively TRBD1 (6 bases). V shed 7 bases and J shed 1 base, with 19 bases lying between them. The CDR3 sequence is 16 residues long. CDR3 residues: CASTRSVGARNTEAFF. The CDR3 coding sequence is TGTGCCAGCACTCGCTCGGTGGGGGCGCGGAACACTGAAGCTTTCTTT.

This clonotype was observed at least ten times. The genes are TRBV5-1 and TRBJ2-7; possibly TRBD1 for D (6 bases). V shed 4 bases and J shed 3 bases, with 14 bases lying between them. The germline V gene has CDR1 SGHRS and CDR2 YFSETQ. The CDR3 has 14 residues. The CDR3 region is CASSPDQGNYEQYF. CDR3 DNA sequence: TGCGCCAGCAGCCCGGATCAGGGGAACTACGAGCAGTACTTC.

In this sample, this clonotype turned up many times. The J gene is TRBJ1-2, the V gene TRBV25-1; 7 bases align to TRBD1. The CDR3 is 12 amino acids. V shed 5 bases and J 10 bases; nucleotides not matched to a gene: 7. CDR1 is MGHDK and CDR2 is SYGVNS in the germline V gene. CDR3 region: CASSTRGRLYTF. The CDR3 nucleotides are TGTGCCAGCAGTACAAGGGGGCGGCTCTACACCTTC.

This clonotype was recorded many times. The chain uses TRBV5-1 and TRBJ2-2; D is unresolved. The CDR3 consists of 13 residues. Germline V lookup: CDR1 SGHRS, CDR2 YFSETQ. Deletions cut 1 base from V and 3 bases from J, with 4 bases between. The CDR3 here is CASSLRYTGELFF. The CDR3 DNA reads TGCGCCAGCAGCTTGAGGTACACCGGGGAGCTGTTTTTT.

This clonotype showed up many times. The V and J genes are TRBV6-2 or TRBV6-3 and TRBJ1-5; D gene uncertain. Trimming took 6 bases from V and 6 from J, leaving 12 bases between them. The CDR3 loop spans 13 amino acids. Germline V gene sequence: CDR1 MNHEY, CDR2 SVGEGT. Written as DNA, the CDR3 is TGTGCCAGCAGCAAGGACCGATCTCAGCCCCAGCATTTT. Protein product: CASSKDRSQPQHF.

This clonotype appeared many times. CDR3 loop: CASSLKPYTPYEQYF. In DNA, the CDR3 is TGTGCCAGCAGTTTGAAACCTTATACACCCTACGAGCAGTACTTC. The rearrangement uses TRBV27 and TRBJ2-7; no definite D call. The germline CDR1 and CDR2 sequences are MNHEY and SMNVEV (reference sequence). Trimming shortened V by 3 bases and J by 2 bases, and 14 bases separated the two germline ends. CDR3 length: 15 amino acids.

This chain connects TRBV6-1 to TRBJ2-7; D ambiguous. The CDR3 length is 12 residues. Trimming removed 6 bases from V and 3 bases from J, with 9 bases in between. Germline assignment: CDR1 MNHNS and CDR2 SASEGT. This chain's CDR3 is CASRKDVYEQYF. In DNA, the CDR3 is TGTGCCAGCAGGAAGGACGTCTACGAGCAGTACTTC.

The CDR3 loop reads CASSYFAAGTANTEAFF. The DNA of the CDR3 is TGTGCCAGCAGTTACTTTGCCGCCGGGACAGCGAACACTGAAGCTTTCTTT. The chain carries TRBV6-5 and TRBJ1-1; 7 bases align to TRBD1. The CDR3 is 17 amino acids. Germline V CDR1 and CDR2: MNHEY, SVGAGI. Trimming at V came to 1 base and at J to 1 base, leaving 9 bases not matched to a gene.

Only a few counts were recorded for this clonotype. The CDR3 spells CASSRTGGSYGYTF. CDR3 DNA sequence: TGTGCCAGCAGCCGGACAGGGGGCTCGTATGGCTACACCTTC. The rearrangement links TRBV28 to TRBJ1-2; the match to TRBD1 covers 11 bases. The CDR3 runs 14 residues. V trimming: 6 bases; J trimming: 5 bases; junction bases outside the gene matches: 5. The germline CDR1 and CDR2 sequences are MDHEN and SYDVKM.

To note about this clonotype: A far larger clone is off by one base, so a read error is likely. The chain carries TRBV11-2 and TRBJ2-5; D uncertain. This CDR3 has 13 residues. The germline CDR1 and CDR2 sequences are SGHAT and FQNNGV. CDR3 in amino acids: CASSLGIQETQDF. The DNA for the CDR3 is TGTGCCAGCAGCTTAGGAATCCAAGAGACCCAGGACTTC.

A few counts support this clonotype. This sequence joins TRBV4-1 and TRBJ2-5; 9 bases agree with TRBD2. The CDR3 is 15 amino acids. The germline V gene has CDR1 MGHRA and CDR2 YSYEKL. With V trimmed by 2 bases and J by 5 bases, 6 bases remained unmatched. The CDR3 DNA reads as TGCGCCAGCAGCCAACTAAGCGGGGGGTGGGAGACCCAGTACTTC. Translating it yields CASSQLSGGWETQYF.

This clonotype was observed many times. The chain couples TRBV12-3 or TRBV12-4 to TRBJ1-5; a possible D gene is TRBD1 (6 bases). This CDR3 comprises 17 residues. Trimming took 5 bases from V and 0 from J, leaving 17 bases between them. The CDR3 coding sequence is TGTGCCAGCAGTGACAGGTCGAGAGCTAATAGCAATCAGCCCCAGCATTTT. It is translated as CASSDRSRANSNQPQHF.

As regards this clonotype: A junction end diverges from the germline sequence, so it may reflect a read error. The chain joins TRBV12-3 or TRBV12-4 to TRBJ2-5; TRBD2 matches 9 bases. This CDR3 comprises 14 residues. CDR3 protein: CASSKREAPWTQDF. The CDR3 bases are TGTGCCAGCAGTAAGCGGGAGGCCCCATGGACCCAGGACTTC.

In its sample, this clonotype was seen many times. This rearrangement joins TRBV13 to TRBJ1-2, with 9 bases lining up with TRBD1. V trimming: 5 bases; J trimming: 0 bases; junction bases outside the gene matches: 10. The CDR3 has 17 residues. Germline V gives CDR1 PRHDT, CDR2 FYEKMQ (reference sequence). The CDR3 coding sequence is TGTGCCAGCAGCGCGACCGGGACAGGGAGCACTAACTATGGCTACACCTTC. Its translation: CASSATGTGSTNYGYTF.

This clonotype was recorded many times. The chain links TRBV12-3 or TRBV12-4 to TRBJ1-1, with D possibly TRBD1 on 6 matching bases. There are 14 residues in the CDR3. V gave up 3 bases and J gave up 4 bases, with 12 bases separating them. This chain's CDR3 is CASSFRGLGTEAFF. In nucleotides, the CDR3 is TGTGCCAGCAGTTTCCGGGGGCTGGGCACTGAAGCTTTCTTT.

The chain links TRBV7-2 to TRBJ2-7, with TRBD2 matching 7 bases. The junction had 8 bases not matched to a gene; V was cut back by 4 bases and J by 2 bases. Per the germline V gene, CDR1 is SGHTA and CDR2 is FQGNSA. This CDR3 region has 15 residues. For the CDR3, the DNA is TGTGCCAGCAGCTCGAACCCCCTAGCGGCCTACGAGCAGTACTTC. Translated: CASSSNPLAAYEQYF. The entire variable domain, with the rest obtained from reference TRBV7-2 and TRBJ2-7, is as follows: GAGVSQSPSNKVTEKGKDVELRCDPISGHTALYWYRQSLGQGLEFLIYFQGNSAPDKSGLPSDRFSAERTGGSVSTLTIQRTQQEDSAVYLCASSSNPLAAYEQYFGPGTRLTVT.